Sequencing of this TCR beta chain was carried out in a study of cytomegalovirus exposure and HLA in healthy donors. Notes on the study in general: An assumption of roughly uniform sequencing depth across donors underlay the presence/absence analyses.

As concerns this clone: Its target is unknown.

The PCR employed 60 Vbeta primers together with 13 Jbeta primers. The protocol was immunoSEQ multiplex PCR, while the TCRdb copy is restricted to in-frame clones and leaves out a portion. This sample has about 300,000 clones, with 75% to 90% found just once. The germline CDR1 and CDR2 sequences are MDHEN and SYDVKM. The length of the CDR3 is 15 residues. V was pared by 5 bases and J by 1 base, with 5 bases of the junction left unmatched. The sample comprised PBMCs. This clonotype was obtained from a man aged 35-49 years in good health and CMV-seropositive. The V gene is TRBV28, the J gene TRBJ1-5; 7 bases align to TRBD1. CDR3 amino acids: CASSPTGTSNQPQHF. The CDR3 nucleotides are TGTGCCAGCAGTCCGACAGGGACCAGCAATCAGCCCCAGCATTTT.